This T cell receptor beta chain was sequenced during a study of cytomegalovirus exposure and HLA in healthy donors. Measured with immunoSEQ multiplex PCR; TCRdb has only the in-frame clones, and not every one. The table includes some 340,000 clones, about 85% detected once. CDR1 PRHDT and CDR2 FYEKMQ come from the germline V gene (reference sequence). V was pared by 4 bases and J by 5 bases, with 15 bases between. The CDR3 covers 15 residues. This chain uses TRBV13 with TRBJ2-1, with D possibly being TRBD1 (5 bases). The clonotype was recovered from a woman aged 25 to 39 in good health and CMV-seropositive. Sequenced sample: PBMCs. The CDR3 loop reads CASSSDRTSDNEQFF. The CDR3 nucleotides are TGTGCCAGCAGCTCCGACCGGACAAGTGACAATGAGCAGTTCTTC.